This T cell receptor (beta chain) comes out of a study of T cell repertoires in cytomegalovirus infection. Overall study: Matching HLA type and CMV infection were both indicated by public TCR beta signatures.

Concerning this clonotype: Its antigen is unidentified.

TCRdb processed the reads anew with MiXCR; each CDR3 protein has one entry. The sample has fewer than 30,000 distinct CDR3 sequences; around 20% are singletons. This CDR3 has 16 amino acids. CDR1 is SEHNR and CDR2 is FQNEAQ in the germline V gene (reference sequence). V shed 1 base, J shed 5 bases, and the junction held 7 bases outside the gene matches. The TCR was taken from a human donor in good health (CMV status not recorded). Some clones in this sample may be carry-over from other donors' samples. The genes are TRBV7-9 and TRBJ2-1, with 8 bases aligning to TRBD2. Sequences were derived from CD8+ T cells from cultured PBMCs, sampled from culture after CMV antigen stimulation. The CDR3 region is CASSLGVSGMDNEQFF. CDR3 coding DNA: TGTGCCAGCAGCTTAGGTGTTAGCGGGATGGACAATGAGCAGTTCTTC.